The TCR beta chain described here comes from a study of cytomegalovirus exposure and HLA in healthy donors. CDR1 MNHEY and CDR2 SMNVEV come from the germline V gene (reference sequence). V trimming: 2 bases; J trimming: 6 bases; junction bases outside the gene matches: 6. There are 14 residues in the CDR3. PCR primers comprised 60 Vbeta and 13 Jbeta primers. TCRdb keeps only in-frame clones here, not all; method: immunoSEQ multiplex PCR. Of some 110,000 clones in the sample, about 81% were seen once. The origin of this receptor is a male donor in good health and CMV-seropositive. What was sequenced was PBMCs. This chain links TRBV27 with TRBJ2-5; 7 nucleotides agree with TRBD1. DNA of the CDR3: TGTGCCAGCAGTTTAGCCGGGACAGCGAAGACCCAGTACTTC. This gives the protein CASSLAGTAKTQYF.